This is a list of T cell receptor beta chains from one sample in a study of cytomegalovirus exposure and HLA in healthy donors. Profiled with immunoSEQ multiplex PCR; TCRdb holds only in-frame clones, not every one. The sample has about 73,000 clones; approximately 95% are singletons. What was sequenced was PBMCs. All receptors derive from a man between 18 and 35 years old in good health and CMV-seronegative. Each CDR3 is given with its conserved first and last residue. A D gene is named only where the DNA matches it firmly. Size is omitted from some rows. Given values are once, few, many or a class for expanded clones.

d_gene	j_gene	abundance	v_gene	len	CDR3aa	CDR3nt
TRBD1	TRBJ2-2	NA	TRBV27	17	CASSLSPGQGNTGELFF	TGTGCCAGCAGTTTATCTCCGGGACAGGGGAACACCGGGGAGCTGTTTTTT
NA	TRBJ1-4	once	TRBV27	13	CASRSIESEKLFF	TGTGCCAGCAGGAGCATAGAAAGTGAAAAACTGTTTTTT
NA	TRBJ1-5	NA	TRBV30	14	CAWSVPGRDQPQHF	TGTGCCTGGAGTGTACCCGGGAGGGATCAGCCCCAGCATTTT
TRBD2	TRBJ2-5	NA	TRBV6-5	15	CASSISSGGKETQYF	TGTGCCAGCAGTATTTCTAGCGGGGGAAAAGAGACCCAGTACTTC
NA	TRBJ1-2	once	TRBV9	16	CASSGRGDSGYYGYTF	TGTGCCAGCAGCGGGAGGGGAGACTCCGGGTACTATGGCTACACCTTC
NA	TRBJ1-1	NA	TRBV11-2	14	CASSLEEGRGRAFF	TGTGCCAGCAGCTTAGAGGAGGGAAGGGGTCGGGCTTTCTTT
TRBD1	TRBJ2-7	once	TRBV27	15	CASSLRGDRAYEQYF	TGTGCCAGCAGTTTACGAGGGGACAGGGCCTACGAGCAGTACTTC
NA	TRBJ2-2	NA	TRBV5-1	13	CASSLEGGGELFF	TGCGCCAGCAGCCTAGAAGGGGGTGGGGAGCTGTTTTTT
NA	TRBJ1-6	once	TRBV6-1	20	CASSEAPMSGKSSYNSPLHF	TGTGCCAGCAGTGAAGCGCCTATGAGCGGGAAAAGCTCCTATAATTCACCCCTCCACTTT
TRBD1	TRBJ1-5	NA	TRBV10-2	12	CASRQGDQPQHF	TGCGCCAGCCGACAGGGGGATCAGCCCCAGCATTTT
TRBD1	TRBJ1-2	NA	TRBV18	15	CASSPDGTGRAGYTF	TGTGCCAGCTCACCGGACGGGACAGGGCGGGCTGGCTACACCTTC
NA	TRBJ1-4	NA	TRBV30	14	CAWRFSGTNEKLFF	TGTGCCTGGAGATTCAGTGGAACTAATGAAAAACTGTTTTTT
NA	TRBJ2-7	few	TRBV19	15	CASSIQGQKSYEQYF	TGTGCCAGTAGTATACAAGGACAAAAATCGTACGAGCAGTACTTC
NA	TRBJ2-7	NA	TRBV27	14	CASNSGGVAYEQYF	TGTGCCAGCAATTCTGGAGGGGTAGCCTACGAGCAGTACTTC
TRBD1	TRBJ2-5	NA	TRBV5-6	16	CASSLSGLGTAETQYF	TGTGCCAGCAGCTTGTCGGGTCTGGGGACAGCAGAGACCCAGTACTTC
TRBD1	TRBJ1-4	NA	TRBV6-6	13	CASRLGTVEKLFF	TGTGCCAGCAGACTCGGGACAGTGGAAAAACTGTTTTTT
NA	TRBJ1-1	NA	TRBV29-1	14	CSVDQMTMNTEAFF	TGCAGCGTTGACCAGATGACAATGAACACTGAAGCTTTCTTT